The 27 T cell receptor beta chains listed next were all sequenced from one sample in a study of monozygotic twins with cystic fibrosis. Sequencing was performed with immunoSEQ multiplex PCR; in TCRdb, only in-frame clones are kept and a portion is missing. The sample lists around 29,000 clones, 70% to 90% occurring once. Sequenced sample: blood. The source is a girl aged 2 to 10 with cystic fibrosis.

The chain has TRBV9 and TRBJ1-4; unclear D gene. Between the trimmed V and J ends, which lost 3 bases and 0 bases, there was a span of 9 bases. In germline, CDR1 is SGDLS, CDR2 YYNGEE. This CDR3 spans 15 amino acids. In DNA, the CDR3 is TGTGCCAGCAGCGGTCGGGAGGCAACTAATGAAAAACTGTTTTTT. The encoded protein is CASSGREATNEKLFF.

This chain connects TRBV15 to TRBJ1-2; D not resolved. The CDR3 sequence is 14 residues long. Per germline, CDR1 LNHNV and CDR2 YYDKDF (reference sequence). The V gene lost 5 bases and the J gene lost 4 bases, with 14 bases spanning the gap. DNA of the CDR3: TGTGCCACCAGCGACGAGGAGGGTTTCTATGGCTACACCTTC. Amino acid sequence: CATSDEEGFYGYTF.

The chain joins TRBV28 to TRBJ2-1, with TRBD1 as a possible D gene (6 bases). In germline, CDR1 is MDHEN, CDR2 SYDVKM. V was trimmed by 4 bases and J by 9 bases, leaving 10 bases between them. The CDR3 contains 12 residues. The CDR3 bases are TGTGCCAGCAGTTCAGGGACAAGTGAGCAGTTCTTC. It translates to CASSSGTSEQFF. Full variable domain (rest looked up from reference TRBV28 and TRBJ2-1): DVKVTQSSRYLVKRTGEKVFLECVQDMDHENMFWYRQDPGLGLRLIYFSYDVKMKEKGDIPEGYSVSREKKERFSLILESASTNQTSMYLCASSSGTSEQFFGPGTRLTVL.

This clone was recorded only once. The rearrangement joins TRBV6-6 to TRBJ2-3, with 7 bases aligning to TRBD1. V lost 5 bases to trimming and J lost 1 base; unmatched junction nucleotides: 6. Looked up from germline, CDR1 is MNHNY and CDR2 is SVGAGI (reference sequence). This CDR3 has 15 amino acids. The CDR3 coding sequence is TGTGCCAGCAGTCCCGACAGGGATCGCACAGATACGCAGTATTTT. Its translation is CASSPDRDRTDTQYF.

J is TRBJ1-1 and V is TRBV5-1; the match to TRBD1 covers 7 bases. Germline V gene sequence: CDR1 SGHRS, CDR2 YFSETQ. Trimming took 5 bases from V and 3 from J; bases not matched to a gene: 7. This CDR3 region has 14 residues. The CDR3 nucleotides read TGCGCCAGCAGGCAAACAGGGGTCGACACTGAAGCTTTCTTT. Its translation is CASRQTGVDTEAFF.

The V and J genes are TRBV2 and TRBJ2-7; 10 bases fit TRBD2. V lost 2 bases to trimming and J lost 6 bases; unmatched junction nucleotides: 7. CDR3 size: 15 residues. The germline gives CDR1 SNHLY, CDR2 FYNNEI. The CDR3 loop reads CASSELAGVLLEQYF. CDR3 nucleotides: TGTGCCAGCAGTGAACTAGCGGGAGTCCTCCTCGAGCAGTACTTC.

The rearrangement uses TRBV29-1 and TRBJ1-3, with D unclear. V was shortened by 4 bases and J by 7 bases, with 14 bases between the two germline ends. This CDR3 comprises 13 residues. Germline-derived CDR1 and CDR2 are SQVTM and ANQGSEA. CDR3 in DNA: TGCAGCGTTGGCGCCAGTTTAGGCAACACCATATATTTT. It specifies CSVGASLGNTIYF.

This clone was observed once. The chain uses TRBV11-2 and TRBJ2-1; D gene ambiguous. Trimming took off 1 base at V and 3 bases at J, with 13 bases between the two ends. CDR3 length: 16 residues. CDR1 is SGHAT, CDR2 FQNNGV, per germline. The CDR3: CASSLVVPLRYNEQFF. As DNA, the CDR3 is TGTGCCAGCAGCTTAGTTGTCCCACTTCGCTACAATGAGCAGTTCTTC.

This chain connects TRBV21-1 to TRBJ1-1. TRBV21-1 is a documented pseudogene. CDR3 length equals 14 residues. The CDR3 spells CASSKLVLNTEAFF. The CDR3 bases are TGTGCCAGCAGCAAACTCGTGCTGAACACTGAAGCTTTCTTT.

The V and J genes are TRBV27 and TRBJ1-1; D unresolved. Germline V lookup: CDR1 MNHEY, CDR2 SMNVEV (reference sequence). The V end was cut by 7 bases, the J end by 4 bases, with 13 bases between. The CDR3 length is 13 residues. CDR3 sequence reads: CASTLYRGTEAFF. CDR3 DNA: TGTGCCAGCACCCTTTATCGGGGCACTGAAGCTTTCTTT.

This clone was counted between two and nine times. The rearrangement uses TRBV29-1 and TRBJ1-5; D gene unclear. There are 13 residues in the CDR3. Germline-derived CDR1 and CDR2 are SQVTM and ANQGSEA. Trimming removed 3 bases at V and 0 bases at J, with 6 bases between. CDR3 DNA sequence: TGCAGCGTTGACTTTGGTAGCAATCAGCCCCAGCATTTT. It is translated as CSVDFGSNQPQHF.

This rearrangement joins TRBV2 to TRBJ2-3; TRBD2 is a possible D gene (5 bases). Germline values: CDR1 SNHLY, CDR2 FYNNEI. This CDR3 is 13 amino acids long. Trimming removed 7 bases from V and 6 bases from J, with 14 bases in between. CDR3 region: CASKDSEADTQYF. CDR3 bases: TGTGCCAGCAAGGATTCGGAGGCGGATACGCAGTATTTT.

V and J are TRBV6-1 and TRBJ2-7; 11 bases line up with TRBD1. The CDR3 totals 17 residues. In germline, CDR1 is MNHNS, CDR2 SASEGT. With 4 bases clipped from V and 5 bases from J, the junction kept 13 bases outside the gene matches. The CDR3 bases are TGTGCCAGCAGTGGCTCTGGGACAGGGGGAAGAACGAACGAGCAGTACTTC. This sequence encodes CASSGSGTGGRTNEQYF.

The chain uses TRBV18 and TRBJ1-1, with D tentatively TRBD1 (6 bases). CDR1 and CDR2 from the germline V gene are KGHSH and LQKENI. Trimming cost V 10 bases and J 1 base, with 13 bases left between them. This CDR3 contains 13 residues. CDR3 in amino acids: CATVTGTNTEAFF. CDR3 bases: TGTGCCACCGTCACAGGGACGAACACTGAAGCTTTCTTT. Filled out from reference TRBV18 and TRBJ1-1, the complete variable domain reads NAGVMQNPRHLVRRRGQEARLRCSPMKGHSHVYWYRQLPEEGLKFMVYLQKENIIDESGMPKERFSAEFPKEGPSILRIQQVVRGDSAAYFCATVTGTNTEAFFGQGTRLTVV.

The chain uses TRBV11-2 and TRBJ2-2, with D perhaps assigned TRBD1 or TRBD2 (5 bases each). Trimming stripped 6 bases from V and 16 bases from J, with 18 bases between. The length of the CDR3 is 12 residues. Germline values: CDR1 SGHAT, CDR2 FQNNGV. The CDR3 sequence is CASSSSSGAGFF. CDR3 nucleotides: TGTGCCAGCAGTAGCTCTTCCGGGGCTGGGTTTTTT.

The chain links TRBV12-1 to TRBJ2-7; the D call of TRBD2 is as the table states it, not checked on the DNA. TRBV12-1 is a pseudogene locus. The CDR3 runs 14 residues. The CDR3 here is CASYSWGTKIEQYF. Here the CDR3 DNA reads TGTGCCAGCTACTCTTGGGGGACTAAGATTGAGCAGTACTTC.

The chain links TRBV14 to TRBJ1-1; D remains unclear. The CDR3 runs to 15 residues. The germline V and J ends were trimmed by 3 bases and 2 bases, with 13 bases remaining between them. Germline V CDR1 and CDR2: SGHDN, FVKESK. The CDR3 bases are TGTGCCAGCAGCCACGGGCTAGGAAGAAACACTGAAGCTTTCTTT. Translation gives CASSHGLGRNTEAFF.

The chain is built from TRBV19 and TRBJ1-2, with 9 nucleotides matching TRBD1. Germline V gene lookup returns CDR1 LNHDA and CDR2 SQIVND (reference sequence). The ends lost 4 bases at V and 3 bases at J; junction bases unmatched: 0. This CDR3 has 13 amino acids. The CDR3: CASSRTGDYGYTF. The CDR3, as DNA: TGTGCCAGTAGTAGGACAGGGGACTATGGCTACACCTTC.

The chain recombines TRBV5-1 with TRBJ1-6, with TRBD1 identical over 9 bases. This CDR3 region has 16 residues. Losses at the gene ends were 1 base for V and 7 bases for J; bases not matched to a gene: 6. Germline V gives CDR1 SGHRS, CDR2 YFSETQ. The CDR3 coding sequence is TGCGCCAGCAGCTTGCGAACAGGGGGCGCGAATTCACCCCTCCACTTT. Protein product: CASSLRTGGANSPLHF.

The rearrangement uses TRBV29-1 and TRBJ1-1; no clear D. V shed 7 bases and J shed 5 bases, with 17 bases lying between them. Germline assignment: CDR1 SQVTM and CDR2 ANQGSEA. This CDR3 has 13 residues. CDR3 in DNA: TGCAGCGCTCAGACGTACCCGAAAACTGAAGCTTTCTTT. Residues: CSAQTYPKTEAFF.

The rearrangement uses TRBV5-6 and TRBJ2-7, with 8 positions matching TRBD2. The V and J ends lost 1 base and 3 bases, in that order; junction bases with no gene match: 6. The germline CDR1 and CDR2 sequences are SGHDT and YYEEEE. This CDR3 comprises 15 residues. This CDR3 is CASSLITSGYYEQYF. Here the CDR3 DNA reads TGTGCCAGCAGCTTGATTACTAGCGGCTACTACGAGCAGTACTTC. The complete variable domain, with remaining parts taken from reference TRBV5-6 and TRBJ2-7, reads DAGVTQSPTHLIKTRGQQVTLRCSPKSGHDTVSWYQQALGQGPQFIFQYYEEEERQRGNFPDRFSGHQFPNYSSELNVNALLLGDSALYLCASSLITSGYYEQYFGPGTRLTVT.

This chain connects TRBV6-5 to TRBJ1-5; no firm D call. From germline, CDR1 is MNHEY and CDR2 SVGAGI. Trimming pared 5 bases from V and 4 bases from J, leaving 9 bases between. CDR3 length equals 13 residues. The CDR3 sequence is CASSAARNQPQHF. Here the CDR3 DNA reads TGTGCCAGCAGTGCGGCCAGGAATCAGCCCCAGCATTTT.

This chain links TRBV2 with TRBJ1-2; D may be TRBD1 (5 bases). Germline lookup yields CDR1 SNHLY and CDR2 FYNNEI. The CDR3 extends over 15 amino acids. Between the trimmed V and J ends, which lost 2 bases and 5 bases, there was a span of 15 bases. Written as DNA, the CDR3 is TGTGCCAGCAGTGAAAGGGGATTGTTTCGGTATGGCTACACCTTC. Translating it yields CASSERGLFRYGYTF.

The V and J genes are TRBV5-6 and TRBJ2-7; D call uncertain. The V end lost 0 bases, the J end lost 4 bases, and 2 bases lay between the germline ends. The CDR3 runs 11 residues. From germline, CDR1 is SGHDT and CDR2 YYEEEE. In nucleotides, the CDR3 is TGTGCCAGCAGCTTGGGGTACGAGCAGTACTTC. Its translation is CASSLGYEQYF.

V and J are TRBV29-1 and TRBJ2-7; no clear D. Germline CDR1 SQVTM, CDR2 ANQGSEA. The CDR3 is made up of 12 amino acids. Between the trimmed V and J ends, which lost 6 bases and 2 bases, there was a span of 11 bases. The CDR3 protein is CSVTGGPYEQYF. The DNA for the CDR3 is TGCAGCGTGACGGGCGGTCCCTACGAGCAGTACTTC.

The J gene is TRBJ2-7, the V gene TRBV5-1, with TRBD1 matching 12 bases. This CDR3 region has 18 residues. Germline trimming cut 0 bases from V and 4 bases from J; bases unmatched to any gene: 11. Germline V lookup: CDR1 SGHRS, CDR2 YFSETQ. The CDR3 coding sequence is TGCGCCAGCAGCTTGGCGTCAGGGGGACAGGGGGCGCGGTACGAGCAGTACTTC. Protein: CASSLASGGQGARYEQYF.

This chain uses TRBV18 with TRBJ2-5; tentatively, D is TRBD1 (5 bases). The germline V gene has CDR1 KGHSH and CDR2 LQKENI. V shed 2 bases and J shed 4 bases, with 11 bases lying between them. The CDR3 has 14 amino acids. The CDR3 DNA reads as TGTGCCAGCTCACCAAGGGGTTCCCGAGAGACCCAGTACTTC. Translation gives CASSPRGSRETQYF.